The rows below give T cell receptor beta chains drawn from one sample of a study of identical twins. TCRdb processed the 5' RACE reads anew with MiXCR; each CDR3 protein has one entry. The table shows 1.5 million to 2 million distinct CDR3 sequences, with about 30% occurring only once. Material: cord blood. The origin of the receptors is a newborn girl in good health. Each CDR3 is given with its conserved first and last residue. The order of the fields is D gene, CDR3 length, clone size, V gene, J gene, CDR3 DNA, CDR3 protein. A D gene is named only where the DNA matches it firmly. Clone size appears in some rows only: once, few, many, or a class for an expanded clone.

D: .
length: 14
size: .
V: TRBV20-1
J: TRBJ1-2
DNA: TGCAGTGCTAGTGAGACGGGAATCGACTATGGCTACACCTTC
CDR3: CSASETGIDYGYTF

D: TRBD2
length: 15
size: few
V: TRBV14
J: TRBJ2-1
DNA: TGTGCCAGCAGCCAAGCAGCGGGGGGTCACAATGAGCAGTTCTTC
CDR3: CASSQAAGGHNEQFF

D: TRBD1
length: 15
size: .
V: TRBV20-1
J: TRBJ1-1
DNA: TGCAGTGCTAGATCTCTGGACAGGGGGAGGGCTGAAGCTTTCTTT
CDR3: CSARSLDRGRAEAFF

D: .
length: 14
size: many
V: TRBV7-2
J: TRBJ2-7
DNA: TGTGCCAGCAGCTTAAATGGTCTCAAGGGCGAGCAGTACTTC
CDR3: CASSLNGLKGEQYF

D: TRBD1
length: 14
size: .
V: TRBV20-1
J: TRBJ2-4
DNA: TGCGGTGCTTCAAGGGGGCCGGCCAAAAACATTCAGTACTTC
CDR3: CGASRGPAKNIQYF

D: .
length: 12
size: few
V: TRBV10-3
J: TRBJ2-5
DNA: TGTGCCATCAGGGGGCTAGGGGAGACCCAGTACTTC
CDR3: CAIRGLGETQYF

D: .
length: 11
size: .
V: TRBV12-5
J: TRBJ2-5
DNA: TGTGCTAGTGGTTGGGGGAATGAGCAGTACTTC
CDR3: CASGWGNEQYF

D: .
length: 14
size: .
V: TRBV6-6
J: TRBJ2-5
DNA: TGTGCCAGCACCGTAACACAGGTTCAAGAGACCCAGTACTTC
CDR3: CASTVTQVQETQYF

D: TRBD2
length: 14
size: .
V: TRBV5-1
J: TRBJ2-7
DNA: TGCGCCAGCAGCGAGAACGGGGGGAACTACGAGCAGTACTTC
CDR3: CASSENGGNYEQYF

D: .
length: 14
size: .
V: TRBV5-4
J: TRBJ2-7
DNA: TGTGCCAGCAGCTTGTTTCCGGAACCCTACGAGCAGTACTTC
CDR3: CASSLFPEPYEQYF

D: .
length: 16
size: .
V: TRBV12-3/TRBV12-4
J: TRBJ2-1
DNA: TGTGCCAGCAGTGGGGGAATAGGGACCTCCTACAATGAGCAGTTCTTC
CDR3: CASSGGIGTSYNEQFF

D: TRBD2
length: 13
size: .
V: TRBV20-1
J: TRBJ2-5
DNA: TGCAGTGCTAGCCAGAGACTAGCAGAGACCCAGTACTTC
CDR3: CSASQRLAETQYF

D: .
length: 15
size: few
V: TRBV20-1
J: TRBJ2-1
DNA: TGCAGTGCCCCTCGAGAGGGATCCCCCTACAATGAGCAGTTCTTC
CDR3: CSAPREGSPYNEQFF

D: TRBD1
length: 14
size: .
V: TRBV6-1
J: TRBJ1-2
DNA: TGTGCCAGCAGTGAAGTAGAGGGGGCGTATGGCTACACCTTC
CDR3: CASSEVEGAYGYTF

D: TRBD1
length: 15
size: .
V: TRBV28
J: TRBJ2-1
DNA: TGTGCCAGCAGTTACACCGGGACAGGGAGGAATGAGCAGTTCTTC
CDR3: CASSYTGTGRNEQFF

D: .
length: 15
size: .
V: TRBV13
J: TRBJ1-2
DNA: TGTGCCAGCAGCTTAGGCGGCTACACCCGCTATGGCTACACCTTC
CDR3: CASSLGGYTRYGYTF

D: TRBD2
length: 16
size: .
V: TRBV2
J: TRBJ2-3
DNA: TGTGCCAGCAGTAGGCAGGCGGGAGAAGGCACAGATACGCAGTATTTT
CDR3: CASSRQAGEGTDTQYF

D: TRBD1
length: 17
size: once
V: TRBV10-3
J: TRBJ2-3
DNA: TGTGCCATCAGTGACCCTGGGACAGGGGGCGCGCGGGATACGCAGTATTTT
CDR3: CAISDPGTGGARDTQYF

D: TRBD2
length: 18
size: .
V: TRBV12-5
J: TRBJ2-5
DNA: TGTGCTAGTGGTCAGGGACTAGCGGGGGGGACTCACCAAGAGACCCAGTACTTC
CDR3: CASGQGLAGGTHQETQYF

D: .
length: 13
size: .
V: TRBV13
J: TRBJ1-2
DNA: TGTGCCAGCAGCCCGCAGGGGAGGGGTGGCTACACCTTC
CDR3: CASSPQGRGGYTF

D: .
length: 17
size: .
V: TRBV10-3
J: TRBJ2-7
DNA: TGTGCCATCAGTGAGTCAGCCCGGGGCCTAGCCTACAATGAGCAGTACTTC
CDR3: CAISESARGLAYNEQYF

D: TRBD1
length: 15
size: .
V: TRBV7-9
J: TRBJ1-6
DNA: TGTGCCAGCAGCAATTTCAAGGGGGCGAATTCACCCCTCCACTTT
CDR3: CASSNFKGANSPLHF

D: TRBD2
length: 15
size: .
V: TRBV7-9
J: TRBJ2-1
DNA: TGTGCCAGCAGCTTAGCCGAAGCGGGAGGCAATGAGCAGTTCTTC
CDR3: CASSLAEAGGNEQFF

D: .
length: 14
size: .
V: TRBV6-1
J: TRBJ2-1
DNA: TGTGCCAGCAGTGGCAGGGGTGAGGGTTACGAGCAGTTCTTC
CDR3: CASSGRGEGYEQFF

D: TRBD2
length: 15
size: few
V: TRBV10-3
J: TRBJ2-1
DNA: TGTGCCATCAAGACTAGCGGGGGGGCCTGGAATGAGCAGTTCTTC
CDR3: CAIKTSGGAWNEQFF

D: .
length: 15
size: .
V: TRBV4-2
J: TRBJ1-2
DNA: TGTGCCAGCAGCCAAGACCAGACGGTAATCTATGGCTACACCTTC
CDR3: CASSQDQTVIYGYTF

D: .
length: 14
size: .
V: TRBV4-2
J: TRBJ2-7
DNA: TGTGCCAGCAGCCAAGATTTGCGGGGGCCCGAGCAGTACTTC
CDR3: CASSQDLRGPEQYF

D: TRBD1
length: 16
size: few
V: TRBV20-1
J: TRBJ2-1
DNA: TGCAGTGCTAGAACCCCCTCTAGGGGGCTGCAGAATGAGCAGTTCTTC
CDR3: CSARTPSRGLQNEQFF

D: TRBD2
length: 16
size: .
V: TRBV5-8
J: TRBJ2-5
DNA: TGTGCCAGCAGCCCCTATAGCGGGGGGGCCGTCGAGACCCAGTACTTC
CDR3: CASSPYSGGAVETQYF

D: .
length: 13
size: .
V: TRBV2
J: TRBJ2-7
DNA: TGTGCCAGCCTTCGCAGGTCCGAGTACGAGCAGTACTTC
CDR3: CASLRRSEYEQYF

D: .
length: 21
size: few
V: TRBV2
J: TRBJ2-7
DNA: TGTGCCAGCAGTGAGGGACTTTTGGCGGGACAGGCTCCTACTAGCGCCTACGAGCAGTACTTC
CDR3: CASSEGLLAGQAPTSAYEQYF